This entry lists 25 T cell receptor beta chains sequenced from one sample in a study of monozygotic twins with inflammatory bowel disease. TCRdb re-called the 5' RACE reads and gives one entry per CDR3 protein, without DNA. The sample shows fewer than 150,000 distinct CDR3 sequences, and 2% to 3% sits with its ten largest clones. Specimen: blood. These receptors were taken from a human donor with ulcerative colitis or Crohn's disease, or a healthy co-twin of an affected twin (not recorded which).

This chain connects TRBV5-1 to TRBJ2-1; TCRdb designates TRBD1, a call that cannot be tested without DNA. In germline, CDR1 is SGHRS, CDR2 YFSETQ. The CDR3 is 15 residues long. CDR3 loop: CASRFRDGYYNEQFF.

The CDR3 spells CASRFDGELEAFF. This chain links TRBV12-3 or TRBV12-4 with TRBJ1-1. The CDR3 consists of 13 residues.

The chain uses TRBV10-3 and TRBJ1-2; TCRdb's D gene call, TRBD1, goes unchecked for lack of DNA. The length of the CDR3 is 15 residues. The germline V gene has CDR1 ENHRY and CDR2 SYGVKD. CDR3 protein: CAISSHDRAGDGYTF.

The V and J genes are TRBV5-5 and TRBJ2-2; no DNA is available, so the TRBD2 call from TCRdb remains unchecked. In germline, CDR1 is SGHKS, CDR2 YYEKEE (reference sequence). CDR3 length equals 15 residues. Here the CDR3 reads CASSLTVLNTGELFF.

The V and J genes are TRBV7-2 and TRBJ2-4; as DNA is missing, the TRBD2 call by TCRdb cannot be tested. CDR3 length: 14 amino acids. Per the germline V gene, CDR1 is SGHTA and CDR2 is FQGNSA. This chain's CDR3 is CASSLGGLANIQYF.

CDR3 residues: CASSQVSNSPLHF. This rearrangement joins TRBV3-1 to TRBJ1-6. The CDR3 extends over 13 amino acids. Per the germline V gene, CDR1 is LGHDT and CDR2 is YNNKEL (reference sequence).

This chain joins TRBV6-5 and TRBJ2-7; TCRdb calls TRBD1, which cannot be checked without DNA. CDR3 length: 14 amino acids. The germline V gene has CDR1 MNHEY and CDR2 SVGAGI. This CDR3 reads CASSSGQGGPEQYF.

This rearrangement joins TRBV23-1 to TRBJ2-3; TCRdb returns TRBD1, unconfirmable since there is no DNA. TRBV23-1 is sorted into the ORF group, with uncertain function. This CDR3 has 16 residues. The CDR3 here is CASSQPGTGDTDTQYF.

The chain carries TRBV5-5 and TRBJ2-1; TCRdb's assignment of TRBD2 cannot be checked, as there is no DNA. CDR1 SGHKS and CDR2 YYEKEE come from the germline V gene (reference sequence). The CDR3 is made up of 16 amino acids. This CDR3 reads CASSLVTSGGAVEQFF. Full variable domain (rest looked up from reference TRBV5-5 and TRBJ2-1): DAGVTQSPTHLIKTRGQQVTLRCSPISGHKSVSWYQQVLGQGPQFIFQYYEKEERGRGNFPDRFSARQFPNYSSELNVNALLLGDSALYLCASSLVTSGGAVEQFFGPGTRLTVL.

The CDR3: CATRFGGGRYQPQHF. This sequence joins TRBV6-2 or TRBV6-3 and TRBJ1-5; lacking DNA, the TRBD1 call made by TCRdb goes unchecked. This CDR3 is built from 15 residues. Germline V CDR1 and CDR2: MNHEY, SVGEGT.

The chain uses TRBV12-5 and TRBJ1-5; no DNA is available, so the TRBD1 call from TCRdb remains unchecked. This CDR3 spans 15 amino acids. Germline CDR1 LGHNT, CDR2 FRNRAP. The CDR3 loop is CASGQGQGGSQPQHF.

The chain uses TRBV5-6 and TRBJ2-7; the D call of TRBD1 rests on TCRdb alone, since no DNA is present to check it. Germline values: CDR1 SGHDT, CDR2 YYEEEE. This CDR3 region has 12 residues. This chain's CDR3 is CASRGTGNEQYF.

The J gene is TRBJ1-1, the V gene TRBV14; there is no DNA to check the TCRdb D call of TRBD1. The CDR3 runs to 14 residues. Germline V lookup: CDR1 SGHDN, CDR2 FVKESK. Here the CDR3 reads CASSPPGMNTEAFF. Based on the CDR3 plus reference TRBV14 and TRBJ1-1, the full variable domain is EAGVTQFPSHSVIEKGQTVTLRCDPISGHDNLYWYRRVMGKEIKFLLHFVKESKQDESGMPNNRFLAERTGGTYSTLKVQPAELEDSGVYFCASSPPGMNTEAFFGQGTRLTVV.

The CDR3 is CASSLAGTGSYEQYF. The chain employs TRBV28 and TRBJ2-7; there is no DNA to check the TCRdb D call of TRBD1. CDR1 is MDHEN, CDR2 SYDVKM, per germline. The CDR3 length is 15 residues.

The CDR3 region is CASSYGPAQPQHF. This rearrangement joins TRBV5-1 to TRBJ1-5. Germline V gives CDR1 SGHRS, CDR2 YFSETQ. The length of the CDR3 is 13 residues.

The chain has TRBV20-1 and TRBJ2-3; the TCRdb call, TRBD1, lacks DNA for checking. The CDR3 runs to 15 residues. Per germline, CDR1 DFQATT and CDR2 SNEGSKA (reference sequence). The chain's CDR3 is CSARDPTGAGDTQYF.

V usage is TRBV29-1 and J usage is TRBJ1-1; TCRdb designates TRBD1, a call that cannot be tested without DNA. This CDR3 spans 15 amino acids. Germline V gives CDR1 SQVTM, CDR2 ANQGSEA. CDR3: CSAAGQGARNTEAFF.

The V and J genes are TRBV7-6 and TRBJ2-3; lacking DNA, the TRBD2 call made by TCRdb goes unchecked. In germline, CDR1 is SGHVS, CDR2 FNYEAQ. The CDR3 is 16 residues long. CDR3 loop: CASSSGTSGGVYTQYF.

The chain couples TRBV7-2 to TRBJ1-5. The germline CDR1 and CDR2 sequences are SGHTA and FQGNSA. CDR3 size: 16 residues. CDR3 sequence reads: CASSTTKGLGNQPQHF.

The CDR3 spells CASSYTMTSGGRTDTQYF. The chain couples TRBV6-5 to TRBJ2-3; TCRdb designates TRBD2, a call that cannot be tested without DNA. The CDR3 runs to 18 residues. CDR1 MNHEY and CDR2 SVGAGI come from the germline V gene.

The chain recombines TRBV5-1 with TRBJ2-5; TCRdb outputs TRBD1, but without DNA this stays unchecked. Germline V lookup: CDR1 SGHRS, CDR2 YFSETQ. The CDR3 loop spans 15 amino acids. CDR3 sequence reads: CASSLVETGQETQYF.

The chain recombines TRBV28 with TRBJ2-5. This CDR3 contains 13 residues. Germline V gene lookup returns CDR1 MDHEN and CDR2 SYDVKM. CDR3 residues: CASLNGLQETQYF.

The rearrangement uses TRBV20-1 and TRBJ1-2; the TRBD1 assignment by TCRdb is unverifiable without DNA. Germline CDR1 reads DFQATT; CDR2 reads SNEGSKA (reference sequence). This CDR3 has 12 residues. The CDR3 here is CSGPQGNYGYTF.

The V call is TRBV7-3, the J call TRBJ2-2. CDR3 length: 13 amino acids. Germline V gene lookup returns CDR1 SGHTA and CDR2 FQGTGA. The CDR3 spells CASSMTDTGELFF.

J is TRBJ1-2 and V is TRBV29-1. The V gene's germline CDR1 is SQVTM and CDR2 ANQGSEA. The CDR3 extends over 12 amino acids. CDR3 loop: CSVVQTVYGYTF. Filled out from reference TRBV29-1 and TRBJ1-2, the complete variable domain reads SAVISQKPSRDICQRGTSLTIQCQVDSQVTMMFWYRQQPGQSLTLIATANQGSEATYESGFVIDKFPISRPNLTFSTLTVSNMSPEDSSIYLCSVVQTVYGYTFGSGTRLTVV.